The 28 T cell receptor beta chains listed next were all sequenced from one sample in a study of cytomegalovirus exposure and HLA in healthy donors. In the PCR, 60 Vbeta and 13 Jbeta primers were used. Libraries were prepared by immunoSEQ multiplex PCR; TCRdb keeps only in-frame clonotypes and omits some of them. The sample lists 70,000 to 90,000 clones; 70% to 75% were seen once. The sequencing input was PBMCs. The source of these receptors is a man aged 55-75 years in good health and CMV-seronegative.

In its sample, this clone was seen a few times. The J gene is TRBJ2-2, the V gene TRBV5-6; possible D gene TRBD2, 7 bases. The CDR3 spans 13 residues. Looked up from germline, CDR1 is SGHDT and CDR2 is YYEEEE. Trimming removed 7 bases from V and 11 bases from J, with 18 bases in between. The CDR3 bases are TGTGCCAGCTTTGGCGGGGGCCTCGGCGAGCTGTTTTTT. It translates to CASFGGGLGELFF.

The V call is TRBV5-1, the J call TRBJ2-1, with 10 bases fitting TRBD2. CDR1 and CDR2 from the germline V gene are SGHRS and YFSETQ. The CDR3 totals 16 residues. The J segment lost 4 bases and the V segment lost 5 bases, leaving 9 bases of the junction unmatched. CDR3 sequence reads: CASSYPPGLAYNEQFF. For the CDR3, the DNA is TGCGCCAGCAGTTATCCTCCGGGACTAGCGTACAATGAGCAGTTCTTC.

The chain uses TRBV4-2 and TRBJ2-3; the D is unclear. V lost 1 base, J lost 5 bases, and 13 bases lay in between. The CDR3 covers 15 residues. CDR1 and CDR2 from the germline V gene are LGHNA and YNFKEQ. CDR3 amino acids: CASSQGSLGGDTQYF. CDR3 nucleotides: TGTGCCAGCAGCCAAGGCTCGCTCGGCGGAGATACGCAGTATTTT.

CDR3 nucleotides: TGTGCCAGTAGGGGTCCGAGGGGGCGAGGGGGCCCTCTGGGCACTGAAGCTTTCTTT. It encodes CASRGPRGRGGPLGTEAFF. The gene calls are TRBV19 and TRBJ1-1; 7 positions match TRBD1. The CDR3 loop spans 19 amino acids. Looked up from germline, CDR1 is LNHDA and CDR2 is SQIVND (reference sequence). Trimming cost V 6 bases and J 4 bases; bases outside gene matches: 23. The full variable domain, completed using reference TRBV19 and TRBJ1-1, is DGGITQSPKYLFRKEGQNVTLSCEQNLNHDAMYWYRQDPGQGLRLIYYSQIVNDFQKGDIAEGYSVSREKKESFPLTVTSAQKNPTAFYLCASRGPRGRGGPLGTEAFFGQGTRLTVV.

As to this clone: The junction departs from germline at one end; a sequencing error may be responsible. This chain connects TRBV7-7 to TRBJ2-5; 8 nucleotides line up with TRBD1. Germline CDR1 reads SSHAT; CDR2 reads FNYEAQ (reference sequence). The length of the CDR3 is 15 residues. DNA for the CDR3: TGTGCTAGCAGCATCGACAGGGGCGAGGGAGAGACCCAGTACTTC. This encodes CASSIDRGEGETQYF.

The CDR3 nucleotides are TGTGCCTGGAGTGTAGGTGCAGGAGGCTACACCTTC. Its translation is CAWSVGAGGYTF. This chain uses TRBV30 with TRBJ1-2; D gene ambiguous. CDR1 is GTSNPN and CDR2 is SVGIG in the germline V gene (reference sequence). V was shortened by 0 bases and J by 8 bases, with 10 bases between the two germline ends. This CDR3 comprises 12 residues.

The chain carries TRBV15 and TRBJ2-7; 8 positions match TRBD1. J gave up 3 bases and V 4 bases, and 5 bases lay outside the gene matches. Germline CDR1 is LNHNV and CDR2 is YYDKDF (reference sequence). The CDR3 spans 14 residues. In DNA, the CDR3 is TGTGCCACCAGCACACGGACAGGGAACTACGAGCAGTACTTC. As protein: CATSTRTGNYEQYF.

As to this clone: Its ends do not fully match the called genes, so a read error is possible. This sequence joins TRBV7-9 and TRBJ2-1; TRBD2 aligns across 7 bases. Looked up from germline, CDR1 is SEHNR and CDR2 is FQNEAQ (reference sequence). The CDR3 runs to 17 residues. The CDR3 DNA follows: TGTTCCAGCAGCTTAAATTTCGGGGGGATAAACTACAATGAGCAGTTCTTC. Translated, it gives CSSSLNFGGINYNEQFF.

The rearrangement joins TRBV19 to TRBJ2-7; D might be TRBD1 (7 bases). The CDR3 runs to 14 residues. Germline CDR1 and CDR2: LNHDA and SQIVND (reference sequence). V was clipped by 5 bases and J by 4 bases, with 15 bases between them. This chain's CDR3 is CASSVTRGAYEQYF. The CDR3 DNA reads as TGTGCCAGTAGTGTGACCAGGGGGGCTTACGAGCAGTACTTC. The variable domain in full, completed from reference TRBV19 and TRBJ2-7, reads DGGITQSPKYLFRKEGQNVTLSCEQNLNHDAMYWYRQDPGQGLRLIYYSQIVNDFQKGDIAEGYSVSREKKESFPLTVTSAQKNPTAFYLCASSVTRGAYEQYFGPGTRLTVT.

This clone was detected once. The CDR3 DNA reads as TGTGCCAGCAGCTTGCAGGGGGATGGTCAGCCCCAGCATTTT. Translating it yields CASSLQGDGQPQHF. The chain is built from TRBV11-2 and TRBJ1-5; TRBD1 aligns across 7 bases. Per germline, CDR1 SGHAT and CDR2 FQNNGV. V gave up 3 bases and J gave up 6 bases; unmatched junction bases: 5. The CDR3 extends over 14 amino acids.

The chain links TRBV7-9 to TRBJ1-2, with a possible D match to TRBD1 (6 bases). V lost 1 base and J 0 bases, leaving 6 bases between the germline ends. CDR1 and CDR2 (germline): SEHNR, FQNEAQ (reference sequence). CDR3 size: 14 residues. The CDR3 DNA is TGTGCCAGCAGCTTAGGGGACACTAACTATGGCTACACCTTC. Translated: CASSLGDTNYGYTF.

V usage is TRBV6-5 and J usage is TRBJ1-2, with 8 bases fitting TRBD1. The CDR3 has 14 amino acids. From germline, CDR1 is MNHEY and CDR2 SVGAGI. Trimming took 6 bases from V and 5 from J; bases not matched to a gene: 8. CDR3 coding DNA: TGTGCCAGCAGAGGACAGGGAGAATGGTATGGCTACACCTTC. Its translation is CASRGQGEWYGYTF.

The rearrangement uses TRBV9 and TRBJ1-4; 11 nucleotides line up with TRBD1. Trimming cost V 2 bases and J 2 bases; bases outside gene matches: 2. The CDR3 contains 16 residues. Germline-derived CDR1 and CDR2 are SGDLS and YYNGEE. DNA for the CDR3: TGTGCCAGCAGCGTCGGGACAGGGGGTACTAATGAAAAACTGTTTTTT. Its translation is CASSVGTGGTNEKLFF.

This chain links TRBV6-1 with TRBJ1-3; possible D gene TRBD1, 6 bases. The CDR3 extends over 13 amino acids. Germline V gene sequence: CDR1 MNHNS, CDR2 SASEGT. Trimming shortened V by 10 bases and J by 3 bases, and 13 bases separated the two germline ends. CDR3 sequence (DNA): TGTGCCACCGAGGGGGGGGATGGAAACACCATATATTTT. The encoded protein is CATEGGDGNTIYF.

The CDR3 protein is CASSLAGGYNEQFF. The DNA of the CDR3 is TGTGCCAGCAGCTTAGCGGGGGGCTACAATGAGCAGTTCTTC. V and J are TRBV11-3 and TRBJ2-1; 7 positions match TRBD2. J gave up 3 bases and V 1 base, and 0 bases lay outside the gene matches. CDR1 is SGHNT, CDR2 YENEEA, per germline. This CDR3 has 14 residues.

This clone was seen only once. V gene TRBV5-1 combines with J gene TRBJ2-3; 8 bases align to TRBD2. V trimming: 4 bases; J trimming: 0 bases; junction bases outside the gene matches: 4. There are 15 residues in the CDR3. Looked up from germline, CDR1 is SGHRS and CDR2 is YFSETQ. The CDR3 nucleotides read TGCGCCAGCAGCCCGGTAGCGGGGAGCACAGATACGCAGTATTTT. As protein: CASSPVAGSTDTQYF. Combining the CDR3 with reference TRBV5-1 and TRBJ2-3 gives the whole variable domain KAGVTQTPRYLIKTRGQQVTLSCSPISGHRSVSWYQQTPGQGLQFLFEYFSETQRNKGNFPGRFSGRQFSNSRSEMNVSTLELGDSALYLCASSPVAGSTDTQYFGPGTRLTVL.

This clone was observed a single time. V and J are TRBV7-9 and TRBJ2-1; 11 bases align to TRBD1. The V segment lost 6 bases and the J segment 3 bases; nucleotides outside the gene matches: 4. From germline, CDR1 is SEHNR and CDR2 FQNEAQ (reference sequence). This CDR3 has 15 amino acids. CDR3 nucleotides: TGTGCCAGCAGGCAGGGGACAGGGGGCTACAATGAGCAGTTCTTC. Translating it yields CASRQGTGGYNEQFF.

This clone was picked up a small number of times. The V gene is TRBV5-1, the J gene TRBJ2-3, with TRBD2 matching over 10 bases. The CDR3 sequence is 14 residues long. V shed 5 bases and J 6 bases; nucleotides not matched to a gene: 6. From germline, CDR1 is SGHRS and CDR2 YFSETQ. The CDR3 reads CASRASGGVDTQYF. The CDR3 DNA is TGCGCCAGCAGGGCTAGCGGGGGAGTTGATACGCAGTATTTT.

This sequence joins TRBV9 and TRBJ2-5, with 10 bases fitting TRBD2. The germline V gene has CDR1 SGDLS and CDR2 YYNGEE. J lost 5 bases, V lost 5 bases, and 6 bases had no gene match. The CDR3 consists of 14 residues. The CDR3 coding sequence is TGTGCCAGCAGTTTAGCGGGGGGCCACGAGACCCAGTACTTC. As protein: CASSLAGGHETQYF.

The rearrangement links TRBV29-1 to TRBJ2-7; possible D gene TRBD1, 5 bases. V was pared by 2 bases and J by 2 bases, with 13 bases between. Germline CDR1 reads SQVTM; CDR2 reads ANQGSEA. The CDR3 has 14 residues. CDR3 in DNA: TGCAGCGTTGAAAGGCAGGGAATACCCTACGAGCAGTACTTC. Amino acid sequence: CSVERQGIPYEQYF.

This clone has just a few counts. CDR3 sequence: CASSYRVNTEAFF. In DNA, the CDR3 is TGTGCCAGCAGTTACCGGGTGAACACTGAAGCTTTCTTT. This sequence joins TRBV6-6 and TRBJ1-1; D gene ambiguous. V was clipped by 2 bases and J by 0 bases, with 4 bases between them. CDR1 and CDR2 (germline): MNHNY, SVGAGI (reference sequence). The CDR3 loop spans 13 amino acids.

The rearrangement links TRBV19 to TRBJ2-7, with D perhaps matching TRBD2 (6 bases). Germline V gives CDR1 LNHDA, CDR2 SQIVND (reference sequence). The CDR3 is 16 amino acids. V was pared by 6 bases and J by 4 bases, with 22 bases between. The CDR3 sequence: CASSPPVAYGTYEQYF. In nucleotides, the CDR3 is TGTGCCAGTAGCCCTCCAGTAGCATATGGGACTTACGAGCAGTACTTC.

The chain combines TRBV2 with TRBJ2-7, with D possibly TRBD2 on 6 matching bases. This CDR3 contains 11 residues. Trimming cost V 6 bases and J 4 bases, with 7 bases left between them. Germline V gene sequence: CDR1 SNHLY, CDR2 FYNNEI. The CDR3 nucleotides read TGTGCCAGCAGGGGGGGATACGAGCAGTACTTC. As protein: CASRGGYEQYF.

This clone was recorded a few times. V is TRBV9 and J is TRBJ1-1, with 10 bases aligning to TRBD1. This CDR3 comprises 15 residues. From germline, CDR1 is SGDLS and CDR2 YYNGEE. Germline trimming cut 2 bases from V and 6 bases from J; bases unmatched to any gene: 7. CDR3 sequence (DNA): TGTGCCAGCAGCGTTACGGGACAGGGGCATCCTGAAGCTTTCTTT. Translating it yields CASSVTGQGHPEAFF.

The sample holds a few counts of this clone. The V and J genes are TRBV6-1 and TRBJ2-7, with TRBD2 matching 8 bases. Germline V gives CDR1 MNHNS, CDR2 SASEGT. CDR3 size: 15 residues. The J segment lost 2 bases and the V segment lost 1 base, leaving 4 bases of the junction unmatched. CDR3 protein: CASSEVGTSPYEQYF. Here the CDR3 DNA reads TGTGCCAGCAGTGAAGTCGGGACTAGTCCCTACGAGCAGTACTTC.

This clone showed up just a few times. J is TRBJ1-2 and V is TRBV7-9, with 7 bases matching TRBD1. The V gene's germline CDR1 is SEHNR and CDR2 FQNEAQ (reference sequence). The CDR3 sequence is 13 residues long. The trim removed 5 bases at V and 3 bases at J, leaving 3 bases unmatched. This CDR3 reads CASSPGTDYGYTF. The CDR3 DNA follows: TGTGCCAGCAGCCCCGGGACAGACTATGGCTACACCTTC.

The chain joins TRBV5-1 to TRBJ2-7; 9 nucleotides line up with TRBD1. The CDR3 is made up of 18 amino acids. Germline assignment: CDR1 SGHRS and CDR2 YFSETQ. With 1 base clipped from V and 5 bases from J, the junction kept 16 bases outside the gene matches. CDR3 sequence reads: CASSLYGFGRTGENEQYF. For the CDR3, the DNA is TGCGCCAGCAGCTTGTACGGTTTCGGTAGGACAGGGGAGAACGAGCAGTACTTC.

As to this clone: At one of its ends the junction is not consistent with the germline gene, which may arise from a read error. V and J are TRBV5-4 and TRBJ2-7; TRBD1 might be the D (6 bases). The V gene's germline CDR1 is SGHNT and CDR2 YYREEE (reference sequence). The CDR3 loop spans 16 amino acids. This CDR3 reads CASSSLQQTGSDEQCF. The CDR3 bases are TGTGCCAGCAGCTCCCTCCAGCAAACAGGGAGCGACGAGCAGTGCTTC.